Each of the 31 T cell receptor beta chains below was sequenced from the same sample in a study of response to subunit inactivated influenza vaccine. In TCRdb, the RT-PCR reads were re-called with MiXCR into one record per CDR3 protein. The sample carries approximately 530,000 distinct CDR3 sequences, approximately 13% recorded once. The sample was PBMCs from blood, taken roughly 6 weeks after vaccination. These TCRs come from a man aged 50 to 60 who received an inactivated influenza vaccine.

This clonotype came up a few times. The chain couples TRBV7-9 to TRBJ2-2; 8 bases line up with TRBD2. This CDR3 has 17 residues. Trimming at V came to 3 bases and at J to 7 bases, leaving 13 bases not matched to a gene. In germline, CDR1 is SEHNR, CDR2 FQNEAQ (reference sequence). DNA for the CDR3: TGTGCCAGCAGCTTTCCCTTTTCCGGGGGGGCGATCGGGGAGCTGTTTTTT. The encoded protein is CASSFPFSGGAIGELFF.

The rearrangement links TRBV20-1 to TRBJ2-5; the D gene could be TRBD1 or TRBD2 (6 bases each). V gave up 3 bases and J gave up 2 bases, with 16 bases separating them. Germline V gives CDR1 DFQATT, CDR2 SNEGSKA (reference sequence). The CDR3 extends over 15 amino acids. The CDR3 coding sequence is TGCAGTGCTAGCCTAGGAGGAGGGGGTCAAGAGACCCAGTACTTC. Translation: CSASLGGGGQETQYF.

This clonotype has more than one count but fewer than ten. The DNA for the CDR3 is TGTGCCAGCAGTTTTGAGGGGTATCAGCCCCAGCATTTT. This codes for CASSFEGYQPQHF. This chain joins TRBV28 and TRBJ1-5; TRBD1 might be the D (5 bases). Germline values: CDR1 MDHEN, CDR2 SYDVKM. Trimming shortened V by 3 bases and J by 5 bases, and 8 bases separated the two germline ends. This CDR3 region has 13 residues. Combining the CDR3 with reference TRBV28 and TRBJ1-5 gives the whole variable domain DVKVTQSSRYLVKRTGEKVFLECVQDMDHENMFWYRQDPGLGLRLIYFSYDVKMKEKGDIPEGYSVSREKKERFSLILESASTNQTSMYLCASSFEGYQPQHFGDGTRLSIL.

This clonotype occurred a few times. The gene calls are TRBV19 and TRBJ2-7, with TRBD2 matching over 8 bases. The J segment lost 6 bases and the V segment lost 4 bases, leaving 8 bases of the junction unmatched. This CDR3 has 14 amino acids. Germline V gene data show CDR1 as LNHDA and CDR2 as SQIVND (reference sequence). The CDR3 DNA sequence: TGTGCCAGTAGTAATACCGGGACTAGTCTCGAGCAGTACTTC. This encodes CASSNTGTSLEQYF.

V and J are TRBV29-1 and TRBJ2-3; 7 nucleotides agree with TRBD1. The CDR3 has 13 residues. Trimming cost V 6 bases and J 1 base; bases outside gene matches: 4. Germline V gene sequence: CDR1 SQVTM, CDR2 ANQGSEA. As DNA, the CDR3 is TGCAGCGTGGACAGGTCCGGCACAGATACGCAGTATTTT. Its translation is CSVDRSGTDTQYF.

The rearrangement uses TRBV7-3 and TRBJ2-7; D possibly uses TRBD1 or TRBD2 (5 bases each). V was trimmed by 4 bases and J by 7 bases, leaving 17 bases between them. The length of the CDR3 is 14 residues. Germline values: CDR1 SGHTA, CDR2 FQGTGA. CDR3 DNA sequence: TGTGCCAGCAGCTCCGGGGCTCCTCCAGGAGAGCAGTACTTC. Amino acids: CASSSGAPPGEQYF.

This clonotype was detected ten times or more. The chain recombines TRBV29-1 with TRBJ2-1; D is perhaps TRBD1 or TRBD2 (5 bases each). The CDR3 spans 14 residues. CDR1 SQVTM and CDR2 ANQGSEA come from the germline V gene. V lost 0 bases and J lost 9, with 15 bases in between. CDR3 sequence (DNA): TGCAGCGTTGAAGAAGGAGGTGGGGCTGGTGAGCAGTTCTTC. It yields the protein CSVEEGGGAGEQFF.

V and J are TRBV20-1 and TRBJ2-1; D might be TRBD1 (6 bases). The V gene lost 1 base and the J gene lost 0 bases, with 13 bases spanning the gap. Germline lookup yields CDR1 DFQATT and CDR2 SNEGSKA (reference sequence). The CDR3 has 16 residues. DNA of the CDR3: TGCAGTGCTAGAGTCCCTCTGGGGGCCTCCTACAATGAGCAGTTCTTC. This encodes CSARVPLGASYNEQFF.

This clonotype showed up just a few times. The J gene is TRBJ1-2, the V gene TRBV12-3 or TRBV12-4; D is uncertain. The CDR3 is 13 residues long. V gave up 4 bases and J gave up 8 bases, with 14 bases separating them. This chain's CDR3 is CASSWQESGGYTF. The CDR3 DNA follows: TGTGCCAGCAGTTGGCAGGAATCTGGAGGCTACACCTTC.

The CDR3 protein is CASSDRTDYEQYF. As DNA, the CDR3 is TGTGCCAGCAGTGATAGGACAGACTACGAGCAGTACTTC. The J gene is TRBJ2-7, the V gene TRBV2, with D maybe TRBD1 (6 bases). The germline gives CDR1 SNHLY, CDR2 FYNNEI. This CDR3 comprises 13 residues. Trimming stripped 3 bases from V and 3 bases from J, with 9 bases between.

This clonotype was detected ten times or more. The gene calls are TRBV28 and TRBJ1-6; no reliable D call. The length of the CDR3 is 16 residues. V was shortened by 7 bases and J by 0 bases, with 13 bases between the two germline ends. The V gene's germline CDR1 is MDHEN and CDR2 SYDVKM. The CDR3 region is CASKDGSNSYNSPLHF. The DNA of the CDR3 is TGTGCCAGCAAGGATGGTTCGAACTCCTATAATTCACCCCTCCACTTT.

The sample holds a few counts of this clonotype. This chain joins TRBV12-3 or TRBV12-4 and TRBJ2-3, with a weak D call TRBD2 (6 bases). This CDR3 is 15 amino acids long. With 1 base removed from V and 7 bases from J, the gap between germline ends came to 15 bases. The CDR3 is CASSLVSGGVYTQYF. Written as DNA, the CDR3 is TGTGCCAGCAGTTTAGTTAGCGGAGGTGTTTATACGCAGTATTTT.

This clonotype was recorded at least ten times. The J gene is TRBJ2-3, the V gene TRBV4-2; no reliable D call. V dropped 2 bases and J dropped 0 bases, with 12 bases sitting between them. The CDR3 consists of 16 residues. Germline V gene sequence: CDR1 LGHNA, CDR2 YNFKEQ. The DNA of the CDR3 is TGTGCCAGCAGCCAACCGGGCGGCTCTAGCACAGATACGCAGTATTTT. It encodes CASSQPGGSSTDTQYF.

A few counts support this clonotype. The chain links TRBV27 to TRBJ1-6, with a tentative D call TRBD1 (5 bases). V lost 2 bases and J 7 bases, leaving 15 bases between the germline ends. This CDR3 contains 16 residues. CDR1 is MNHEY and CDR2 is SMNVEV in the germline V gene (reference sequence). CDR3 region: CASSLGGTLRNSPLHF. In DNA form, the CDR3 reads TGTGCCAGCAGTTTAGGGGGGACCCTGCGGAATTCACCCCTCCACTTT.

V is TRBV5-1 and J is TRBJ2-3; TRBD2 is a possible D gene (6 bases). V shed 5 bases and J shed 2 bases, with 15 bases lying between them. The CDR3 covers 15 residues. Germline values: CDR1 SGHRS, CDR2 YFSETQ. This CDR3 reads CASREGGALTDTQYF. CDR3 DNA sequence: TGCGCCAGCAGAGAAGGCGGGGCGCTCACAGATACGCAGTATTTT.

The V and J genes are TRBV4-3 and TRBJ2-7; TRBD1 might be the D (5 bases). This CDR3 has 14 residues. The germline V gene has CDR1 LGHNA and CDR2 YSLEER. V dropped 3 bases and J dropped 6 bases, with 15 bases sitting between them. CDR3 region: CASSHGQGIGEQYF. The CDR3 bases are TGCGCCAGCAGCCACGGCCAGGGAATAGGCGAGCAGTACTTC.

In this sample, this clonotype turned up a few times. The J gene is TRBJ2-7, the V gene TRBV6-2 or TRBV6-3, with D tentatively TRBD1 (6 bases). The CDR3 extends over 12 amino acids. V was cut by 4 bases and J by 6 bases, with 10 bases left in between. CDR1 and CDR2 (germline): MNHEY, SVGEGT. The CDR3, as DNA: TGTGCCAGCAGTTCAACAGGGACCGAGCAGTACTTC. Protein product: CASSSTGTEQYF.

This clonotype was seen only a few times. The rearrangement joins TRBV7-2 to TRBJ2-7; TRBD1 is a possible D gene (5 bases). Germline CDR1 is SGHTA and CDR2 is FQGNSA. The CDR3 is made up of 14 amino acids. Deletions cut 7 bases from V and 2 bases from J, with 15 bases between. The CDR3 loop reads CASKLSEGAYEQYF. For the CDR3, the DNA is TGTGCCAGCAAACTGTCCGAAGGGGCCTACGAGCAGTACTTC.

This clonotype was seen a few times. The chain is built from TRBV10-3 and TRBJ2-2; D ambiguous. V was cut by 2 bases and J by 9 bases, with 10 bases left in between. Germline V lookup: CDR1 ENHRY, CDR2 SYGVKD. The CDR3 extends over 13 amino acids. In nucleotides, the CDR3 is TGTGCCATCAGTGAGGCTCCGGGTTGGGAGCTGTTTTTT. Its protein is CAISEAPGWELFF.

This clonotype was picked up one time. The chain has TRBV3-1 and TRBJ2-5; D not certain. The length of the CDR3 is 15 residues. Germline V CDR1 and CDR2: LGHDT, YNNKEL (reference sequence). The germline V and J ends were trimmed by 0 bases and 0 bases, with 8 bases remaining between them. The CDR3 region has the DNA TGTGCCAGCAGCCAAGAGGGCAGCTACCAAGAGACCCAGTACTTC. Translated: CASSQEGSYQETQYF.

This clonotype has only a few counts. V gene TRBV5-1 combines with J gene TRBJ2-3; 15 nucleotides agree with TRBD2. This CDR3 has 17 residues. CDR1 is SGHRS and CDR2 is YFSETQ in the germline V gene. J was trimmed by 7 bases and V by 4 bases; bases with no gene match: 10. In DNA form, the CDR3 reads TGCGCCAGCAGCGACGGACTAGCGGGAGGGAGCATGCATACGCAGTATTTT. Its translation is CASSDGLAGGSMHTQYF.

The chain couples TRBV2 to TRBJ1-2; 7 bases map to TRBD1. Trimming took 2 bases from V and 7 from J; bases not matched to a gene: 10. Germline loops: CDR1 SNHLY, CDR2 FYNNEI. The CDR3 is 15 amino acids. DNA of the CDR3: TGTGCCAGCAGTGAAAAGTGGGGACAGTCTGGTGGCTACACCTTC. Encoded protein: CASSEKWGQSGGYTF.

This clonotype was seen repeatedly, ten times or more. The chain joins TRBV7-2 to TRBJ2-2; weak D call: TRBD2 (7 bases). The CDR3 covers 14 residues. V was pared by 8 bases and J by 3 bases, with 13 bases between. The germline V gene has CDR1 SGHTA and CDR2 FQGNSA. This CDR3 is CASGGGMYTGELFF. The CDR3 DNA follows: TGTGCCAGCGGGGGGGGCATGTACACCGGGGAGCTGTTTTTT. Looking up the rest from reference TRBV7-2 and TRBJ2-2 gives the full variable domain: GAGVSQSPSNKVTEKGKDVELRCDPISGHTALYWYRQSLGQGLEFLIYFQGNSAPDKSGLPSDRFSAERTGGSVSTLTIQRTQQEDSAVYLCASGGGMYTGELFFGEGSRLTVL.

This clonotype was recorded a few times. The rearrangement joins TRBV5-8 to TRBJ2-4, with TRBD1 matching over 11 bases. This CDR3 is 15 amino acids long. J was trimmed by 3 bases and V by 3 bases; bases with no gene match: 2. Germline CDR1 is SGHTS and CDR2 is YDEGEE. CDR3 sequence: CASSSGTGGKNIQYF. In DNA, the CDR3 is TGTGCCAGCAGCTCCGGGACAGGGGGCAAAAACATTCAGTACTTC. The entire variable domain, with the rest obtained from reference TRBV5-8 and TRBJ2-4, is as follows: EAGVTQSPTHLIKTRGQQATLRCSPISGHTSVYWYQQALGLGLQFLLWYDEGEERNRGNFPPRFSGRQFPNYSSELNVNALELEDSALYLCASSSGTGGKNIQYFGAGTRLSVL.

In this sample, this clonotype turned up a few times. This chain uses TRBV7-2 with TRBJ2-3; TRBD2 matches 8 bases. The CDR3 length is 13 residues. In germline, CDR1 is SGHTA, CDR2 FQGNSA. Trimming cost V 8 bases and J 5 bases; bases outside gene matches: 6. This CDR3 reads CASAISGKDTQYF. The CDR3 nucleotides read TGTGCCAGCGCTATTAGCGGGAAAGATACGCAGTATTTT.

The chain joins TRBV30 to TRBJ2-5, with D possibly matching TRBD2 (6 bases). Germline V CDR1 and CDR2: GTSNPN, SVGIG (reference sequence). This CDR3 region has 14 residues. The ends were cut back, 3 bases at V and 5 bases at J, with 16 bases in the middle. CDR3 DNA sequence: TGTGCCTGGAGAGGAATAGCGGCAGGGGAGACCCAGTACTTC. Translating gives CAWRGIAAGETQYF.

This clonotype appeared many times. The chain has TRBV6-5 and TRBJ1-6, with D perhaps TRBD1 (6 bases). The V end was cut by 2 bases, the J end by 6 bases, with 11 bases between. Germline V gene data show CDR1 as MNHEY and CDR2 as SVGAGI. CDR3 length equals 15 residues. CDR3 in amino acids: CASSYGGAFNSPLHF. CDR3 nucleotide sequence: TGTGCCAGCAGTTACGGGGGGGCATTTAATTCACCCCTCCACTTT.

This clonotype has a handful of counts. This chain uses TRBV5-1 with TRBJ2-5, with TRBD1 matching 8 bases. Germline V gene lookup returns CDR1 SGHRS and CDR2 YFSETQ. This CDR3 is built from 15 residues. Unmatched junction bases numbered 8, after V lost 2 bases and J lost 5 bases. This CDR3 reads CASSFSGQGGETQYF. The CDR3 DNA is TGCGCCAGCAGCTTTTCCGGACAGGGCGGCGAGACCCAGTACTTC.

The V and J genes are TRBV5-1 and TRBJ2-3; D unresolved. Per germline, CDR1 SGHRS and CDR2 YFSETQ. V lost 2 bases, J lost 2 bases, and 6 bases lay in between. The CDR3 is made up of 13 amino acids. This chain's CDR3 is CASSFGDTDTQYF. In nucleotides, the CDR3 is TGCGCCAGCAGCTTCGGCGACACAGATACGCAGTATTTT.

The chain combines TRBV12-3 or TRBV12-4 with TRBJ1-6; 10 bases line up with TRBD1. V dropped 7 bases and J dropped 10; count of bases not matched to a gene: 13. The CDR3 length is 16 residues. This CDR3 reads CASTKTGGAGRSPLHF. The CDR3, as DNA: TGTGCCAGCACCAAGACAGGGGGCGCGGGACGATCACCCCTCCACTTT.

This clonotype was detected a few times. The CDR3 DNA reads as TGTGCCAGCAGTGAATTGTCAGCCCAGCATTTT. Its protein is CASSELSAQHF. The chain has TRBV6-1 and TRBJ1-5; D call uncertain. CDR1 and CDR2 from the germline V gene are MNHNS and SASEGT. The CDR3 runs 11 residues. Trimming shortened V by 2 bases and J by 11 bases, and 7 bases separated the two germline ends.